The entry below describes one T cell receptor (beta chain). It lacks a known antigen. Within one base of it there is no much larger clone, and no base qualities were kept. The cohort consisted of 600 to 700 healthy bone marrow donors. At the time of sampling, all cohort members were nominally healthy, though unrecorded immune exposures were likely present. The donor was CMV seronegative and was included in the group of about 350 seronegative cohort members. Each donor provided a peripheral blood sample, and peripheral blood mononuclear cells were used for TCR beta sequencing. Genomic DNA extraction from the blood cell samples was performed with the Qiagen DNeasy Blood Extraction Kit. These data come from a study of cytomegalovirus exposure and HLA in healthy donors (dated by TCRdb to the late 2010s). Broadly, across the study: An earlier analysis of approximately 640 of the donors reported approximately 270 Gb of sequence data and 100 million to 140 million unique TCR beta sequences from 150 million to 200 million T cells. A later genetic analysis took genome-wide SNP genotypes for about 55% of the 666 donors and used that subset as a discovery cohort. A separate validation cohort of roughly 110 different subjects was used in addition to the approximately 670-subject first cohort. Using immunosequencing, the study profiled T cell repertoires from 550 to 750 subjects and related those repertoires to cytomegalovirus serostatus. The study combined high-throughput TCR immunosequencing, statistical association of individual TCRs with disease status, and machine learning to predict cytomegalovirus infection status. An earlier analysis of about 620 of the donors applied high-throughput TCR beta sequencing to assess whether each TCR beta V gene segment acted as functional or pseudogenic. A later analysis re-examined previously published TCR beta repertoires from 610 or so donors and added high-resolution HLA genotyping to investigate patterns of TCR occurrence. An early release that covered around 590 HLA-typed donors contained about 300 gigabases of sequencing data and around 85 million unique TCR sequences. The study aimed to test whether signatures of past pathogen exposure could be identified by cataloging public T cell receptors. Typing coverage varied by locus: about 620-630 donors for A, B, C, DRB1 and DQB1; about 520 for DQA1; approximately 570 for DPA1; approximately 450 for DPB1. Among roughly 400 genotyped donors of the cohort, an average of around 220,000 unique TCR beta nucleotide sequences was sequenced per donor, of which about 20% were non-productive. Both class I and class II loci were covered by HLA typing, at four-digit resolution. Roughly 5 DR-DQ haplotypes were handled as single units for association and clustering, since linkage in the cohort was strong. Rather than using new phenotypic data, the later analysis identified candidate immune exposures from TCR beta sequences and from how often those sequences occurred across donors. All discovery cohort repertoires had been generated using a single sequencing platform. Alongside the repertoire data, information on donor age, sex, ethnicity and CMV serostatus was compiled. The genetic ancestry cluster associated with self-reported Caucasian donors included 65% to 90% of the roughly 400 genotyped donors.

The research as a whole found: A later analysis found that most CMV-associated TCR beta chains appeared HLA-restricted, with HLA associations seemingly driven largely by CMV exposure. Because counts were too low, about 15 rarely observed V segments, including chromosome 9 orphons, were left out of the earlier analysis of about 500 of the donors. The study gave a list of some 150 TCR beta chains associated with cytomegalovirus. A few of the identified cytomegalovirus-associated TCR beta chains were confirmed in vitro to be specific for cytomegalovirus antigens. A cluster of highly shared sequence variants was judged likely to be a technical artifact of the sequencing pipeline. An earlier analysis of 450 to 750 of the donors showed that most TCR beta V segments appeared in productive rearrangements either about 87% or about 30% of the time, which broadly matched IMGT annotations. When HLA alleles, especially DR and DQ, strongly co-occurred, attributing TCR associations to individual alleles was difficult. In a later genetic analysis, fewer N-insertions in productive TCRs were reported among donors in an Asian-associated ancestry cluster than the roughly 700-donor mean. A later analysis associated 17,000 or so TCR beta sequences with specific HLA alleles at a false discovery rate of 0.05. In a later analysis, TCR association rates were found to vary across HLA loci, with the most associated TCRs seen for DRB1 alleles and the fewest for HLA-C alleles. It was suggested by the authors that the approach could potentially be generalized to other disease states and immunological phenotypes. Several of the top co-occurrence clusters appeared to be linked to parvovirus B19, influenza, CMV and Epstein-Barr virus, according to a later analysis. Some IMGT-functional V segments, including TRBV6-2 and TRBV6-3, could not be distinguished by the 87-base-pair reads and were therefore excluded. Roughly uniform sequencing depth across donors was assumed in presence/absence analyses, although this assumption may not hold. The classifier was reported to diagnose cytomegalovirus status with high specificity and sensitivity in both the original cohort and the validation cohort. The cohort was sequenced for TCR beta chains only, and without alpha or paired-chain data the features that could be detected were limited. Compared with equally common non-associated chains, HLA-associated TCR beta chains in a later analysis were more clonally expanded and had lower generation probabilities. A further reported finding was that TCR beta sequences accurately predicted the HLA-A and HLA-B alleles for most subjects in the first cohort. For the cohort, immune exposure information was limited to CMV serostatus. Most TCR sequences were observed very rarely across donors, whereas some public TCRs were present in many individuals. Linkage disequilibrium might explain the correlated functional status among segregating V segments, but an unknown experimental factor could not be excluded. A later genetic analysis associated a missense DCLRE1C variant with V-gene and J-gene trimming of TCR beta chains, and an independent cohort replicated the association. HLA typing was unavailable for some donors at each locus, so association tests used only the typed subset.

Library preparation was by the immunoSEQ multiplex PCR assay. The multiplex PCR relied on a mix of 60 forward primers for TCR Vbeta segments and 13 reverse primers for TCR Jbeta segments. Amplification of the CDR3 region of rearranged TCR beta genes was performed with a multiplex PCR assay on genomic DNA. On the Illumina HiSeq System, the amplified TCR beta libraries were sequenced as 87-base-pair reads. From the authors' description of their analysis: In a later analysis, some 80 million unique TCR beta chains were counted across the approximately 670 repertoires, and roughly 11 million of these chains were shared by at least two donors. Raw reads were error-corrected and collapsed into unique sequences by a nearest-neighbor algorithm in which closely related sequences were merged to remove PCR and sequencing errors. V, D and J gene segments were assigned by aligning CDR3 sequences to IMGT reference sequences. For a sequence to be retained, a match of at least six nucleotides to both a V gene segment and a J gene segment was required. A rearrangement counted as productive if the CDR3 had no stop codons and remained in frame with V and J, and every other rearrangement counted as non-productive. CDR3 was defined according to IMGT convention as the region running from the second conserved V-encoded cysteine to the conserved J-encoded phenylalanine. The earlier analysis of about 560 of the donors excluded any sequence lacking an unambiguous match to a single V gene segment. In an earlier analysis of roughly 600 of the donors, a V segment was called functional when productive rearrangements were above 56.7%, and segregating when the standard deviation between donors exceeded 5%. To diagnose cytomegalovirus status from the catalog of TCR beta chain sequences, a statistical classification framework was built. In a later analysis, V and J genes were assigned by comparing TCR nucleotide sequences against IMGT/GENE-DB human TR gene sequences. A later analysis assigned CDR3 sequences and most-parsimonious VDJ recombination scenarios with the TCRdist pipeline. A later analysis defined each TCR beta chain by its CDR3 amino acid sequence plus V-gene family, and excluded reads lacking a unique V-gene family. In a later analysis, a few hundred highly shared, low-generation-probability nucleotide sequences were removed to address suspected cross-contamination and a sequencing artifact. For each public chain, a later analysis derived a clonal expansion index from normalized ranks of inferred template counts within each repertoire. In a later analysis, generation probabilities were computed using a VDJ recombination model fitted to out-of-frame rearrangements, and the results were checked against IGoR. Hypergeometric tests were used in a later analysis to score TCR-TCR, TCR-HLA and TCR-CMV co-occurrence, with a repertoire-size bias correction applied to the TCR pairs. False discovery rates were estimated in a later analysis by permuting HLA or CMV assignments 20 times. In a later analysis, co-occurring TCRs were grouped using DBSCAN, and TCRdist sequence similarity was added for clustering within HLA-allele-positive subsets. Co-occurrence clustering excluded repertoires with fewer than 30,000 or more than 120,000 public chains, plus five with anomalous nucleotide sharing. As stored in TCRdb, this immuneACCESS dataset retains in-frame rearrangements with V and J assigned. A fraction of the clones does not appear; measured against another copy, unresolved V genes explain less than half of the discrepancy, and the remainder lacks a known reason. V and J calls and clone size are as listed in that table; D and trimming were resolved from the DNA. This sample gives approximately 250,000 clones in total; over 75% of them show up just once. The ten largest clones take up under 0.6% of the sample.

According to the germline V gene, CDR1 reads MDHEN and CDR2 reads SYDVKM. V is shortened by 3 bases, J by 3 bases, and the region joining them spans 11 bases. CDR3 length: 14 amino acids, cysteine to phenylalanine. Here the CDR3 DNA is all that survives: 42 bases in frame from base 1. Sequenced input: PBMCs. The receptor chain draws on TRBV28 and TRBJ1-2, with TRBD1 tentatively as D gene (5 bases match). The TCR originated in a boy aged 5-17 years in good health and CMV-seronegative. The bases read TGTGCCAGCAGTTTTGGAGGGGAGGACTATGGCTACACCTTC. Its protein is CASSFGGEDYGYTF.